The T cell receptor (beta chain) described here comes from a study of blood T cell repertoires in COVID-19. Measured with immunoSEQ multiplex PCR; TCRdb has only the in-frame clones, and not every one. The table has under 250,000 clones, roughly 82% seen once. The length of the CDR3 is 15 residues. V was trimmed by 8 bases and J by 8 bases, leaving 21 bases between them. Looked up from germline, CDR1 is MDHEN and CDR2 is SYDVKM. Sequenced input: peripheral blood. The TCR sequence derives from a human donor in a cohort sampled during active COVID-19. The rearrangement joins TRBV28 to TRBJ2-2, with D possibly matching TRBD2 (6 bases). The CDR3 region has the DNA TGTGCCAGCCTATTCCGGATGGGGGGAAGGGGGGAGCTGTTTTTT. It encodes CASLFRMGGRGELFF.